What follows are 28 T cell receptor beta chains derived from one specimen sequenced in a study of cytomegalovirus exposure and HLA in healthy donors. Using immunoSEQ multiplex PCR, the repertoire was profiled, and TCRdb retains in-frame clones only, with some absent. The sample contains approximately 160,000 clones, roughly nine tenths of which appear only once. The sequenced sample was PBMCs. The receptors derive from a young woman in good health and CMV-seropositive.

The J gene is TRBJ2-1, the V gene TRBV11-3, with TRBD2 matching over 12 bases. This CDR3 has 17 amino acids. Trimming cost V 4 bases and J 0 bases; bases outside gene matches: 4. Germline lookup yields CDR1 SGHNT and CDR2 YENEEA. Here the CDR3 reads CASSSTSGRSSYNEQFF. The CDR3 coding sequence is TGTGCCAGCAGCTCAACTAGCGGGAGGAGCTCCTACAATGAGCAGTTCTTC.

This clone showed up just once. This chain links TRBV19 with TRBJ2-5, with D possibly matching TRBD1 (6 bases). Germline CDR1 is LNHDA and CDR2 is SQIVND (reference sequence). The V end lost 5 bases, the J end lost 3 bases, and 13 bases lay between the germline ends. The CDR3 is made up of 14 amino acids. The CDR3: CASSLGAAKETQYF. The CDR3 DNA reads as TGTGCCAGTAGTTTGGGGGCAGCCAAAGAGACCCAGTACTTC.

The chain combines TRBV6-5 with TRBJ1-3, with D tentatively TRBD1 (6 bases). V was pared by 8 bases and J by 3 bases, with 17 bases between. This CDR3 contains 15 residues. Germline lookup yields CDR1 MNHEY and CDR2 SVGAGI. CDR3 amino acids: CASVAYQGFGNTIYF. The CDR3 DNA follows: TGTGCCAGCGTCGCCTATCAGGGGTTTGGAAACACCATATATTTT.

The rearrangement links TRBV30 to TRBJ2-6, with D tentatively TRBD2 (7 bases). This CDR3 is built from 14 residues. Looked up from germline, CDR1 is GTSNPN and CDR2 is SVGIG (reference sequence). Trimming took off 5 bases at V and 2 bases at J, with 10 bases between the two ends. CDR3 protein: CAWAGAAGANVLTF. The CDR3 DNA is TGTGCCTGGGCGGGGGCGGCTGGGGCCAACGTCCTGACTTTC.

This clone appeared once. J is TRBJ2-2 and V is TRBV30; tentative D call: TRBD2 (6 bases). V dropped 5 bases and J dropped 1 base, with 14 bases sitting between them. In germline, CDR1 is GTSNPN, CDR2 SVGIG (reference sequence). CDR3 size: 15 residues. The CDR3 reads CAWFSSGGNTGELFF. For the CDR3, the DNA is TGTGCCTGGTTCTCATCCGGGGGGAACACCGGGGAGCTGTTTTTT.

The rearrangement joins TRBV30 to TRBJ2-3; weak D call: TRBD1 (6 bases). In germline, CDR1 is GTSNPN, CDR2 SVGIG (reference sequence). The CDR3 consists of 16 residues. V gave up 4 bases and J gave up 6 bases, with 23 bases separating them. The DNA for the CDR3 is TGTGCCTGGACCCTCGGACTCCAGGGGAGCAAGGATACGCAGTATTTT. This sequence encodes CAWTLGLQGSKDTQYF. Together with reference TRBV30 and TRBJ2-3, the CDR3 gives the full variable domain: SQTIHQWPATLVQPVGSPLSLECTVEGTSNPNLYWYRQAAGRGLQLLFYSVGIGQISSEVPQNLSASRPQDRQFILSSKKLLLSDSGFYLCAWTLGLQGSKDTQYFGPGTRLTVL.

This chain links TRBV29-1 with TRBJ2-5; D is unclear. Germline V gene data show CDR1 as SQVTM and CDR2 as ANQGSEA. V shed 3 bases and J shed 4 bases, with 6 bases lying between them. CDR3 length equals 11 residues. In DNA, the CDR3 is TGCAGCGTTGAGAGTCGAGAGACCCAGTACTTC. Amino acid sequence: CSVESRETQYF.

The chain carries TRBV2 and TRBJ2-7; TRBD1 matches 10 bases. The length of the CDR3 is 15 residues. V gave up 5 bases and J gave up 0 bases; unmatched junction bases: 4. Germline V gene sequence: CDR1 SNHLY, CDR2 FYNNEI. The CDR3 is CASSIDRGPSYEQYF. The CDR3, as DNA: TGTGCCAGCAGTATAGACAGGGGGCCCTCCTACGAGCAGTACTTC.

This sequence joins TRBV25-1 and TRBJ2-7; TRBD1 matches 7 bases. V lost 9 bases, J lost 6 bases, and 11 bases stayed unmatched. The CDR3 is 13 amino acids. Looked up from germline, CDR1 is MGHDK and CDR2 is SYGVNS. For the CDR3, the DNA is TGTGCCAGTACCGGCCAGACAGGGCCCGAGCAGTACTTC. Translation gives CASTGQTGPEQYF.

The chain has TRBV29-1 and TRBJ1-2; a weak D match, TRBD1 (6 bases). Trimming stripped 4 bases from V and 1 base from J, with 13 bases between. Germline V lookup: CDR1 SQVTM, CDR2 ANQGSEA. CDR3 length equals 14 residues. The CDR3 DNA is TGCAGCGTTGGGGAGCGGGACAATAACTATGGCTACACCTTC. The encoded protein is CSVGERDNNYGYTF.

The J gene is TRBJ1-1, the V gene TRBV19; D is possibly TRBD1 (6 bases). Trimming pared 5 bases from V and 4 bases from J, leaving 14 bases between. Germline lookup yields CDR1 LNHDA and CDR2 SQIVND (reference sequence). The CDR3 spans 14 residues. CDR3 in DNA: TGTGCCAGTAGTCGTCTTGGACAGAGCACTGAAGCTTTCTTT. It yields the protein CASSRLGQSTEAFF. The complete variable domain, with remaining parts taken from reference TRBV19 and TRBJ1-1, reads DGGITQSPKYLFRKEGQNVTLSCEQNLNHDAMYWYRQDPGQGLRLIYYSQIVNDFQKGDIAEGYSVSREKKESFPLTVTSAQKNPTAFYLCASSRLGQSTEAFFGQGTRLTVV.

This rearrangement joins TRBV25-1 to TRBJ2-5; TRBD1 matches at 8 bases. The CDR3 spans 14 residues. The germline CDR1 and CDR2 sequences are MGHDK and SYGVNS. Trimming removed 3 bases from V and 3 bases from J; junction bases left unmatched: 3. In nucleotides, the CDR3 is TGTGCCAGCAGTGAGGACAGGGTGGAAGAGACCCAGTACTTC. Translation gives CASSEDRVEETQYF.

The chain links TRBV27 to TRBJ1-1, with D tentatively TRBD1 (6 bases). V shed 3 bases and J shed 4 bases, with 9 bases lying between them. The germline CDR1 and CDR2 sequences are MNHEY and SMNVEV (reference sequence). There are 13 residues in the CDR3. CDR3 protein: CASSFQGPTEAFF. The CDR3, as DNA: TGTGCCAGCAGTTTTCAGGGGCCCACTGAAGCTTTCTTT.

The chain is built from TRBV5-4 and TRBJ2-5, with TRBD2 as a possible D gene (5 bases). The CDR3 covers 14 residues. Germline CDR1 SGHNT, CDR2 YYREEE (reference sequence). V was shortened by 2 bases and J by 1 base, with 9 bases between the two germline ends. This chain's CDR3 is CASSFSAGQETQYF. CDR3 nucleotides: TGTGCCAGCAGCTTTTCTGCGGGCCAAGAGACCCAGTACTTC.

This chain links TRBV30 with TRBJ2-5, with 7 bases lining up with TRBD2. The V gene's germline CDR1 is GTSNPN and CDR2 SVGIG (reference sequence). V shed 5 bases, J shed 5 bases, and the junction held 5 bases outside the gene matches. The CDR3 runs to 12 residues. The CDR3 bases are TGTGCCTGGGGGAGGGCCGGGGAGACCCAGTACTTC. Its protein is CAWGRAGETQYF.

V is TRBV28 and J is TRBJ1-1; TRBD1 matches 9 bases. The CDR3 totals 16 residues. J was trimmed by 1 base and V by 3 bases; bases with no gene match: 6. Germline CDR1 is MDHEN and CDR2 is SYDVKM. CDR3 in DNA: TGTGCCAGCAGTTTGGGACAGGGCCTCGGGAACACTGAAGCTTTCTTT. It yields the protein CASSLGQGLGNTEAFF.

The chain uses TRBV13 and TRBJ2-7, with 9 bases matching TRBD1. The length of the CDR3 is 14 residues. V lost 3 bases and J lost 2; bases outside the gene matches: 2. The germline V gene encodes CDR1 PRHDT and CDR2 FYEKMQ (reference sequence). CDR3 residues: CASSFTGGPYEQYF. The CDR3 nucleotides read TGTGCCAGCAGCTTCACAGGGGGCCCCTACGAGCAGTACTTC.

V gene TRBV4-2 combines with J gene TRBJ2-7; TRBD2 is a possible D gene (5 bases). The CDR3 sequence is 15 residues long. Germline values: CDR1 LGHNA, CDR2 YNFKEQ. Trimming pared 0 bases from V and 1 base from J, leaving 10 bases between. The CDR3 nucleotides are TGTGCCAGCAGCCAAGAACGAGGGTGGTCCTACGAGCAGTACTTC. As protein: CASSQERGWSYEQYF.

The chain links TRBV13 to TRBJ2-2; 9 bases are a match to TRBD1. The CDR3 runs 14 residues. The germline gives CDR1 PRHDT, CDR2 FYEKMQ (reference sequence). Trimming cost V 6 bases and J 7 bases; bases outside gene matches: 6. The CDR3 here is CASSSQGASGELFF. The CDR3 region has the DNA TGTGCCAGCAGTTCACAGGGGGCAAGCGGGGAGCTGTTTTTT.

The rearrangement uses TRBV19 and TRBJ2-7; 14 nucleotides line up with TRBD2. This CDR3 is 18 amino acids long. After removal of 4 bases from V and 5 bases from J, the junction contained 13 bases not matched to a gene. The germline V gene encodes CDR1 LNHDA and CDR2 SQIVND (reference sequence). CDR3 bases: TGTGCCAGTAGTACCCGGACCGGGACTAGCGGGAGTACGGACGAGCAGTACTTC. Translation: CASSTRTGTSGSTDEQYF.

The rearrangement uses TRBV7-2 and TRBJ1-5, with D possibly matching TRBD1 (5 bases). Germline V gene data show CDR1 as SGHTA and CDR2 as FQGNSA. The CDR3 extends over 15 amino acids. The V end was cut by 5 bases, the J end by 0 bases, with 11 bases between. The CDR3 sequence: CASSVDSYSNQPQHF. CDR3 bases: TGTGCCAGCAGCGTCGACAGCTATAGCAATCAGCCCCAGCATTTT.

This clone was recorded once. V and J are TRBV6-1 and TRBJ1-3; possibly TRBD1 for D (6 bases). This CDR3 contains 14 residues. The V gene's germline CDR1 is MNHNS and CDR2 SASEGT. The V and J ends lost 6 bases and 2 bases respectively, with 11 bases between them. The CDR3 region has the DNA TGTGCCAGCAGCACCCAGGGGACTGGAAACACCATATATTTT. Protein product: CASSTQGTGNTIYF.

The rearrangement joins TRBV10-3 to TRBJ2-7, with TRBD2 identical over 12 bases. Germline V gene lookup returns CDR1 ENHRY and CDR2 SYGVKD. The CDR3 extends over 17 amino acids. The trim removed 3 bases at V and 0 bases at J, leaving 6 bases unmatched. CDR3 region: CAISDGLAGGVSYEQYF. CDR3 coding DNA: TGTGCCATCAGTGATGGCCTAGCGGGAGGGGTCTCCTACGAGCAGTACTTC.

The CDR3 DNA is TGTGCCAGCAGCTTCACGGGAGGGGAAGCTTTCTTT. It specifies CASSFTGGEAFF. The chain couples TRBV5-4 to TRBJ1-1; D unresolved. Germline CDR1 is SGHNT and CDR2 is YYREEE (reference sequence). V lost 2 bases, J lost 8 bases, and 10 bases lay in between. The CDR3 has 12 amino acids.

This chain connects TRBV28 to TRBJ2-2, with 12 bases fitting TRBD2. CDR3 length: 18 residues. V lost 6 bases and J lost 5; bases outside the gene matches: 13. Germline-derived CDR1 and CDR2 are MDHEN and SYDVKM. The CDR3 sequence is CASRPWEGLAGRTGELFF. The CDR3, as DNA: TGTGCCAGCAGACCCTGGGAGGGACTAGCGGGTCGGACCGGGGAGCTGTTTTTT.

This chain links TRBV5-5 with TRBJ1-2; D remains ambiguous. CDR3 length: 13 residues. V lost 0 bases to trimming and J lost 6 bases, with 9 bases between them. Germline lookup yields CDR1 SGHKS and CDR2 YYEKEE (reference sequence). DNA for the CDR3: TGTGCCAGCAGCTTGGCGGTGATGGATGGCTACACCTTC. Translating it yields CASSLAVMDGYTF.

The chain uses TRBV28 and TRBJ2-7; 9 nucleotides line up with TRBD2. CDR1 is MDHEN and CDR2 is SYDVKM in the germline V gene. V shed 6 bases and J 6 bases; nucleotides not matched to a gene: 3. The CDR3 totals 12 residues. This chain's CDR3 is CASRGSGGEQYF. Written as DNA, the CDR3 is TGTGCCAGCAGGGGTAGCGGGGGCGAGCAGTACTTC.

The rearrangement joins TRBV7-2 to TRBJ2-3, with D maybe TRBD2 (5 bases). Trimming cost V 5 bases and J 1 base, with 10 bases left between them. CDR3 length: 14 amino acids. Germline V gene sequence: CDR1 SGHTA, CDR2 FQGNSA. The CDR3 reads CASSPGLRTDTQYF. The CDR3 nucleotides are TGTGCCAGCAGCCCTGGACTTCGCACAGATACGCAGTATTTT.